Each of the 7 T cell receptor beta chains below was sequenced from the same sample in a study of beta chain features in type 1 diabetes. Reverse transcribing all isolated RNA meant expressed TCRB transcripts were sequenced. The protocol was immunoSEQ multiplex PCR, while the TCRdb copy is restricted to in-frame clones and leaves out a portion. This sample has about 900,000 clones, with 15% to 20% found just once. Sequenced: naive CD4+ T cells from blood. These receptor sequences come from a young woman in good health.

This chain uses TRBV15 with TRBJ1-4; 8 positions match TRBD1. Germline values: CDR1 LNHNV, CDR2 YYDKDF (reference sequence). This CDR3 has 14 residues. Trimming removed 4 bases from V and 7 bases from J; junction bases left unmatched: 5. In DNA form, the CDR3 reads TGTGCCACCAGCACCGGACAGGGAGGTGAAAAACTGTTTTTT. Encoded protein: CATSTGQGGEKLFF.

This chain connects TRBV9 to TRBJ2-3, with 9 bases that match TRBD2. The CDR3 sequence is 18 residues long. Germline-derived CDR1 and CDR2 are SGDLS and YYNGEE. V gave up 3 bases and J gave up 1 base; unmatched junction bases: 12. DNA for the CDR3: TGTGCCAGCAGCGGAACTGGACTAGCGCTTAGGGGCACAGATACGCAGTATTTT. It codes for CASSGTGLALRGTDTQYF.

The chain employs TRBV4-2 and TRBJ2-7, with 10 bases fitting TRBD2. This CDR3 region has 16 residues. Germline-derived CDR1 and CDR2 are LGHNA and YNFKEQ. V trimming: 1 base; J trimming: 5 bases; junction bases outside the gene matches: 8. CDR3 sequence reads: CASSQVGGTSVHEQYF. The CDR3 coding sequence is TGTGCCAGCAGCCAAGTAGGCGGGACTAGCGTCCACGAGCAGTACTTC.

As to this clone: The same CDR3 can be traced to other DNA sequences in this sample. The rearrangement joins TRBV5-1 to TRBJ2-7; D is uncertain. CDR1 is SGHRS and CDR2 is YFSETQ in the germline V gene. The CDR3 extends over 14 amino acids. V lost 0 bases, J lost 1 base, and 8 bases lay in between. The CDR3 nucleotides are TGCGCCAGCAGCTTGGCCGTCAGTTCCTACGAGCAGTACTTC. Translation gives CASSLAVSSYEQYF. Looking up the rest from reference TRBV5-1 and TRBJ2-7 gives the full variable domain: KAGVTQTPRYLIKTRGQQVTLSCSPISGHRSVSWYQQTPGQGLQFLFEYFSETQRNKGNFPGRFSGRQFSNSRSEMNVSTLELGDSALYLCASSLAVSSYEQYFGPGTRLTVT.

The chain uses TRBV9 and TRBJ2-1; TRBD1 agrees at 9 bases. The CDR3 has 16 residues. V trimming: 4 bases; J trimming: 4 bases; junction bases outside the gene matches: 9. Germline V gene lookup returns CDR1 SGDLS and CDR2 YYNGEE. The CDR3 bases are TGTGCCAGCAGCATACCCGGGACAGGGCTTTACAATGAGCAGTTCTTC. It codes for CASSIPGTGLYNEQFF. Full variable domain (remainder filled in from reference TRBV9 and TRBJ2-1): DSGVTQTPKHLITATGQRVTLRCSPRSGDLSVYWYQQSLDQGLQFLIQYYNGEERAKGNILERFSAQQFPDLHSELNLSSLELGDSALYFCASSIPGTGLYNEQFFGPGTRLTVL.

The rearrangement links TRBV29-1 to TRBJ1-4, with D perhaps matching TRBD1 (6 bases). Trimming stripped 6 bases from V and 0 bases from J, with 14 bases between. This CDR3 comprises 15 residues. Germline V gives CDR1 SQVTM, CDR2 ANQGSEA. CDR3 residues: CSVTGFESTNEKLFF. CDR3 bases: TGCAGCGTGACAGGTTTCGAGTCAACTAATGAAAAACTGTTTTTT.

CDR3 residues: CASNRAGGRYNEQFF. CDR3 DNA sequence: TGTGCCAGCAATAGGGCAGGGGGAAGGTACAATGAGCAGTTCTTC. The chain recombines TRBV6-6 with TRBJ2-1; 7 bases agree with TRBD1. In germline, CDR1 is MNHNY, CDR2 SVGAGI (reference sequence). V was clipped by 7 bases and J by 4 bases; unmatched bases: 10. The CDR3 covers 15 residues.